A selection of T cell receptor beta chains follows, all from one sample in a study of T cell repertoires in cytomegalovirus infection. MiXCR was run by TCRdb on the reads, yielding one entry per CDR3 protein. The repertoire consists of roughly 990,000 distinct CDR3 sequences, with roughly 30% occurring once and the leading ten covering about an eighth. The antigens for these receptors are not known. Sequenced material: cultured CD8+ T cells from PBMCs, taken from culture after CMV antigen stimulation. Receptors were obtained from a human donor in good health (CMV status not recorded). Some clones in this sample may be carry-over from other donors' samples. The CDR3 runs from the conserved cysteine through the conserved F or W. Fields, in order: J gene, V gene, D gene, clone size, CDR3 protein, CDR3 DNA. The D gene is left open where the match is weak. Clone size is not always given. Where it is, it says once, few, many or a class for expanded clones.

J gene: TRBJ2-5
V gene: TRBV6-1
D gene: .
clone size: .
CDR3 protein: CASSYLGLRGEWTQYF
CDR3 DNA: TGTGCCAGCAGTTACCTTGGACTGAGGGGGGAGTGGACCCAGTACTTC

J gene: TRBJ1-3
V gene: TRBV7-2
D gene: TRBD1
clone size: many
CDR3 protein: CASNFFTPTGPGNTIYF
CDR3 DNA: TGTGCCAGCAACTTCTTCACCCCGACAGGGCCCGGAAACACCATATATTTT

J gene: TRBJ1-1
V gene: TRBV11-2
D gene: .
clone size: few
CDR3 protein: CASSRSRGEAFF
CDR3 DNA: TGTGCCAGCAGCCGGAGTCGGGGGGAAGCTTTCTTT

J gene: TRBJ2-5
V gene: TRBV27
D gene: .
clone size: .
CDR3 protein: CASSFGVRGGQETQYF
CDR3 DNA: TGTGCCAGCAGTTTCGGTGTACGGGGCGGGCAAGAGACCCAGTACTTC

J gene: TRBJ1-6
V gene: TRBV7-6
D gene: .
clone size: .
CDR3 protein: CASSAVNRTLHF
CDR3 DNA: TGTGCCAGCAGCGCGGTGAACAGGACCCTCCACTTT

J gene: TRBJ2-5
V gene: TRBV29-1
D gene: .
clone size: few
CDR3 protein: CSVEPDIQETQYF
CDR3 DNA: TGCAGCGTTGAACCCGACATACAAGAGACCCAGTACTTC

J gene: TRBJ2-1
V gene: TRBV7-9
D gene: TRBD1
clone size: once
CDR3 protein: CASSPKDRGRNEQFF
CDR3 DNA: TGTGCCAGCAGCCCGAAGGACAGGGGGCGAAATGAGCAGTTCTTC

J gene: TRBJ2-2
V gene: TRBV12-3/TRBV12-4
D gene: .
clone size: .
CDR3 protein: CASSSAWDTRSNTGELFF
CDR3 DNA: TGTGCCAGCAGCTCCGCGTGGGACACCCGTTCGAACACCGGGGAGCTGTTTTTT

J gene: TRBJ1-1
V gene: TRBV7-3
D gene: .
clone size: few
CDR3 protein: CASSRRGDPTEAFF
CDR3 DNA: TGTGCCAGCAGTCGTAGGGGGGATCCCACTGAAGCTTTCTTT

J gene: TRBJ1-3
V gene: TRBV19
D gene: .
clone size: .
CDR3 protein: CASSIWGNSGNTIYF
CDR3 DNA: TGTGCCAGTAGTATATGGGGAAACTCTGGAAACACCATATATTTT

J gene: TRBJ2-7
V gene: TRBV6-5
D gene: .
clone size: few
CDR3 protein: CASSYSKAYGGSYEQYF
CDR3 DNA: TGTGCCAGCAGTTACTCGAAAGCATATGGAGGCTCCTACGAGCAGTACTTC

J gene: TRBJ1-4
V gene: TRBV7-6
D gene: TRBD1
clone size: many
CDR3 protein: CASSLTGANEKLFF
CDR3 DNA: TGTGCCAGCAGCCTGACAGGGGCCAATGAAAAACTGTTTTTT

J gene: TRBJ1-2
V gene: TRBV6-5
D gene: .
clone size: few
CDR3 protein: CASSYKGMYGYTF
CDR3 DNA: TGTGCCAGCAGTTACAAGGGGATGTATGGCTACACCTTC

J gene: TRBJ1-2
V gene: TRBV27
D gene: TRBD1
clone size: .
CDR3 protein: CASSSRTGVIDGYTF
CDR3 DNA: TGTGCCAGCAGTTCTAGGACAGGGGTTATCGATGGCTACACCTTC

J gene: TRBJ2-1
V gene: TRBV7-6
D gene: TRBD1
clone size: .
CDR3 protein: CASSPTDRGLPNEQFF
CDR3 DNA: TGTGCCAGCAGCCCGACGGACAGGGGGCTTCCCAATGAGCAGTTCTTC

J gene: TRBJ2-5
V gene: TRBV6-8
D gene: .
clone size: .
CDR3 protein: CASSPGFSWETQYF
CDR3 DNA: TGTGCCAGCAGCCCCGGCTTCTCCTGGGAGACCCAGTACTTC

J gene: TRBJ1-1
V gene: TRBV7-2
D gene: .
clone size: many
CDR3 protein: CASSFPEAFF
CDR3 DNA: TGTGCCAGCAGCTTCCCTGAAGCTTTCTTT

J gene: TRBJ2-1
V gene: TRBV7-2
D gene: .
clone size: many
CDR3 protein: CASSLDGDVGDEQFF
CDR3 DNA: TGTGCCAGCAGCTTAGATGGGGACGTAGGCGATGAGCAGTTCTTC